A selection of T cell receptor beta chains follows, all from one sample in a study of OX40 agonist ivuxolimab in advanced cancers. Repertoires were generated with immunoSEQ multiplex PCR, while TCRdb's copy carries only in-frame clones and drops some. The sample includes tens of thousands of clones, around four fifths seen only once; the top ten take roughly 2%. The material was CD4+ or CD8+ T cells sorted from blood, obtained in a trial of the OX40 agonist ivuxolimab. These TCRs come from an adult with an advanced solid tumor such as melanoma, head and neck, liver or kidney cancer. Each CDR3 is given without its conserved first and last residue. Size is stated for part of the rows, as once, few or many counts, or as a class when the clone is expanded.

clone_size	v_call	j_call	cdr3_aa
.	TRBV28	TRBJ2-1	ASTEKAPTGDEQF
.	TRBV5-4	TRBJ2-7	ATSTSGYYEQY
.	TRBV5-1	TRBJ1-3	ASSAGTSSSGNTIY
.	TRBV20-1	TRBJ1-1	SARGQTEAF
.	TRBV6-1	TRBJ1-3	ASSTRGIGNTIY
few	TRBV2	TRBJ1-1	ASRVSAAF
.	TRBV29-1	TRBJ2-2	SVERQGGTGELF
once	TRBV28	TRBJ1-2	ASSVRKNGYT
.	TRBV28	TRBJ1-2	ASSLVSASYGYT
.	TRBV29-1	TRBJ2-6	SVGRGTGANVLT